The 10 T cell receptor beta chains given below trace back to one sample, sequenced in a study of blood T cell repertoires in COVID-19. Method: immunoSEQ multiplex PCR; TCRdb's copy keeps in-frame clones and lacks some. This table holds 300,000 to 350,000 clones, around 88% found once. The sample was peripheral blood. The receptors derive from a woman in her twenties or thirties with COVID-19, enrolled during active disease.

In nucleotides, the CDR3 is TGCGCCAGCAGCCAAGATTTTCCTCGCTACGAGCAGTACTTC. Protein product: CASSQDFPRYEQYF. This chain connects TRBV4-1 to TRBJ2-7, with unresolved D. The length of the CDR3 is 14 residues. Deletions cut 0 bases from V and 3 bases from J, with 9 bases between. Germline V CDR1 and CDR2: MGHRA, YSYEKL.

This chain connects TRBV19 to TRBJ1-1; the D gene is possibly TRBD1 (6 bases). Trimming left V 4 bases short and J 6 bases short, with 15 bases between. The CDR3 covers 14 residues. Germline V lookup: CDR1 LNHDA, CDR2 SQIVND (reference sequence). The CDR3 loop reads CASSKGTPNAEAFF. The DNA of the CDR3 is TGTGCCAGTAGTAAAGGGACACCCAACGCTGAAGCTTTCTTT.

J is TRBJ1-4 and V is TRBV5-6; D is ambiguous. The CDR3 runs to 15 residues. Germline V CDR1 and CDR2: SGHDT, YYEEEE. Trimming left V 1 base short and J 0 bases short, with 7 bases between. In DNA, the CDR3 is TGTGCCAGCAGCTTGATGAGTGCAACTAATGAAAAACTGTTTTTT. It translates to CASSLMSATNEKLFF.

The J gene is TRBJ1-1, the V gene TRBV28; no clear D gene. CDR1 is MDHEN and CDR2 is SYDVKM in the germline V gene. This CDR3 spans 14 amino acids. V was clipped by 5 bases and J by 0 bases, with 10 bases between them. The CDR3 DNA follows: TGTGCCAGCAGTCCGTGGCAGATGAACACTGAAGCTTTCTTT. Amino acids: CASSPWQMNTEAFF.

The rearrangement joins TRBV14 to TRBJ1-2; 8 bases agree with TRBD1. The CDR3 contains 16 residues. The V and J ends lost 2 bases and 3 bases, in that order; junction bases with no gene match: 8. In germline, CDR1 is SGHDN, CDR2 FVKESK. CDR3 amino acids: CASSQPTGGVDYGYTF. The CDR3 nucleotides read TGTGCCAGCAGCCAACCCACAGGGGGAGTTGACTATGGCTACACCTTC.

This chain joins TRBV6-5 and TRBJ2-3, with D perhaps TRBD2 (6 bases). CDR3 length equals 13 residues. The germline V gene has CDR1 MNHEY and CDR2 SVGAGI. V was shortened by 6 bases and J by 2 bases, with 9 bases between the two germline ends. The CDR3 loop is CASRRDFTDTQYF. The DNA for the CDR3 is TGTGCCAGCAGACGGGACTTCACAGATACGCAGTATTTT.

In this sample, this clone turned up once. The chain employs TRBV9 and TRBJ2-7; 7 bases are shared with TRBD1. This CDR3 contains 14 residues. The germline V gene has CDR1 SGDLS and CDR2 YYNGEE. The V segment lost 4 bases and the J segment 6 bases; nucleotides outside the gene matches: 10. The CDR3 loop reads CASSRGDRVAEQYF. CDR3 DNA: TGTGCCAGCAGCCGAGGAGACAGGGTTGCCGAGCAGTACTTC.

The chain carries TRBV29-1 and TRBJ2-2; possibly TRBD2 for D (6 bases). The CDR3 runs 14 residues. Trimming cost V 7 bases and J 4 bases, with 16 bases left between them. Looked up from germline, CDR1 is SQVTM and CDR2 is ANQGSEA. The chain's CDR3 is CSAKGLLGTGELFF. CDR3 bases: TGCAGCGCCAAGGGACTCCTTGGCACCGGGGAGCTGTTTTTT.

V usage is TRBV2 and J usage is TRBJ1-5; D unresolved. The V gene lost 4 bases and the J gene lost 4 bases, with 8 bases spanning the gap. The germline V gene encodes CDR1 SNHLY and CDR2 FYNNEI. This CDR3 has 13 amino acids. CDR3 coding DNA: TGTGCCAGCAGTGGCTCCGGGAATCAGCCCCAGCATTTT. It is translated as CASSGSGNQPQHF.

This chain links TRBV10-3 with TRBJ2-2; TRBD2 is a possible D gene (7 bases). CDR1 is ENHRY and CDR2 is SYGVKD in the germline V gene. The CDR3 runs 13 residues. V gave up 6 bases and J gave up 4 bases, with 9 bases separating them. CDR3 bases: TGTGCCATCAGCGGGGGGCTCACCGGGGAGCTGTTTTTT. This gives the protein CAISGGLTGELFF.